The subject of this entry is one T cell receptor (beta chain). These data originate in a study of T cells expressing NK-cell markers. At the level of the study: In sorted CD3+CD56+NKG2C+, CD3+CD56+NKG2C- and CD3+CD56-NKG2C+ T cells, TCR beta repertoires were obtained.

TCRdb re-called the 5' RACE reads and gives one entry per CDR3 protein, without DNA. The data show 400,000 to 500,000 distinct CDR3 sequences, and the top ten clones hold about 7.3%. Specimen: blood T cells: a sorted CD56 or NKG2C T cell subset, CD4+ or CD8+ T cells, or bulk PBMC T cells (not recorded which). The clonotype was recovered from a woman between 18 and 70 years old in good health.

Here the CDR3 reads CSAPRGGRGTGELFF. The genes are TRBV20-1 and TRBJ2-2; there is no DNA to check the TCRdb D call of TRBD1. This CDR3 is built from 15 residues. Germline V gene lookup returns CDR1 DFQATT and CDR2 SNEGSKA (reference sequence).